This section outlines one T cell receptor (beta chain) sequence together with its context. These data are taken from a study of blood T cell repertoires in COVID-19. Sequencing used immunoSEQ multiplex PCR; TCRdb keeps in-frame clones, though not all of them. The repertoire holds roughly 150,000 clones, with 80% to 90% as singletons. Recruited during active infection, patients (from Seattle) were subsequently followed longitudinally. The clonotype was recovered from a woman aged 55-70 years with COVID-19, enrolled during active disease. Material: peripheral blood.

CDR3 sequence: CASSIGRGLGNYNEQFF. DNA for the CDR3: TGTGCCAGTAGTATAGGGCGGGGACTAGGAAACTACAATGAGCAGTTCTTC. The chain carries TRBV19 and TRBJ2-1, with 8 bases identical to TRBD2. The V gene end was trimmed by 1 base and the J gene end by 3 bases; junction bases not matched to a gene: 8. The CDR3 totals 17 residues. The germline V gene has CDR1 LNHDA and CDR2 SQIVND (reference sequence).